The present T cell receptor beta chain was sequenced within a study of cytomegalovirus exposure and HLA in healthy donors. Use of 60 Vbeta and 13 Jbeta primers characterized the PCR. Libraries were prepared by immunoSEQ multiplex PCR; TCRdb keeps only in-frame clonotypes and omits some of them. The table includes more than 200,000 clones, about 74% detected once. The ends were cut back, 6 bases at V and 0 bases at J, with 15 bases in the middle. Germline V gene sequence: CDR1 WNHNN, CDR2 SYGVQD (reference sequence). The CDR3 contains 16 residues. J is TRBJ1-5 and V is TRBV10-1; D gene ambiguous. Sequenced input: PBMCs. The TCR sequence derives from a man aged 40-49 years in good health and CMV-seronegative. The DNA of the CDR3 is TGCGCCAGCAGGTGGGAGGCAGACCATAGCAATCAGCCCCAGCATTTT. Translation: CASRWEADHSNQPQHF.